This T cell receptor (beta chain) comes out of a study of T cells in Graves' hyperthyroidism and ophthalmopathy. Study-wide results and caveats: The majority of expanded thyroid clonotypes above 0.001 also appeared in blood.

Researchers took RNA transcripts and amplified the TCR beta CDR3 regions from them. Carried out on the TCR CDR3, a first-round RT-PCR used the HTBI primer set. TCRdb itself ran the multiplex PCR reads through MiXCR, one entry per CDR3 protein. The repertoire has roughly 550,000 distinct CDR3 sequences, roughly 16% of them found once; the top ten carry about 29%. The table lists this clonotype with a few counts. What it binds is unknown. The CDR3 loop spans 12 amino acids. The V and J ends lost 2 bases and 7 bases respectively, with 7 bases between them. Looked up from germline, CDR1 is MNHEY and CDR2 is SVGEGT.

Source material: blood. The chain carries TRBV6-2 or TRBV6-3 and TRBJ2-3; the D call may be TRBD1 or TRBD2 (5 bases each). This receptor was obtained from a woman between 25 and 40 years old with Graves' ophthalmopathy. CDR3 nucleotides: TGTGCCAGCAGTTACGGGGGAAATACGCAGTATTTT. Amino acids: CASSYGGNTQYF.